The 8 T cell receptor beta chains given below trace back to one sample, sequenced in a study of blood T cell repertoires in COVID-19. Generated by immunoSEQ multiplex PCR, the TCRdb table keeps only in-frame clones and is missing some. The sample lists tens of thousands of clones; around 84% were seen once. Material for sequencing was peripheral blood. The source is an elderly man with acute or convalescent COVID-19.

The chain joins TRBV7-8 to TRBJ2-3; maybe TRBD1 (5 bases). With 5 bases removed from V and 1 base from J, the gap between germline ends came to 16 bases. The CDR3 sequence is 16 residues long. Germline CDR1 and CDR2: SGHVS and FQNEAQ. The CDR3 loop reads CASSLRAWAGTDTQYF. CDR3 in DNA: TGTGCCAGCAGCCTCAGGGCATGGGCCGGCACAGATACGCAGTATTTT.

This clone was observed a few times. The V call is TRBV28, the J call TRBJ1-4; 7 bases map to TRBD1. The CDR3 extends over 15 amino acids. Trimming removed 3 bases from V and 3 bases from J; junction bases left unmatched: 4. The V gene's germline CDR1 is MDHEN and CDR2 SYDVKM. The CDR3 loop is CASSFQGGSNEKLFF. CDR3 nucleotide sequence: TGTGCCAGCAGTTTCCAGGGGGGTTCTAATGAAAAACTGTTTTTT. Using reference TRBV28 and TRBJ1-4 for the parts outside the CDR3, the full variable domain is DVKVTQSSRYLVKRTGEKVFLECVQDMDHENMFWYRQDPGLGLRLIYFSYDVKMKEKGDIPEGYSVSREKKERFSLILESASTNQTSMYLCASSFQGGSNEKLFFGSGTQLSVL.

The gene calls are TRBV4-2 and TRBJ2-5, with 9 positions matching TRBD2. The trim removed 1 base at V and 4 bases at J, leaving 7 bases unmatched. The germline V gene encodes CDR1 LGHNA and CDR2 YNFKEQ. The CDR3 is made up of 16 amino acids. The CDR3 DNA reads TGTGCCAGCAGCCAAGGATCTAGCGGGAAGGCAGAGACCCAGTACTTC. Amino acid sequence: CASSQGSSGKAETQYF.

The genes are TRBV5-1 and TRBJ1-1; D gene unclear. The V end lost 0 bases, the J end lost 1 base, and 10 bases lay between the germline ends. Germline V gene data show CDR1 as SGHRS and CDR2 as YFSETQ. This CDR3 is 15 amino acids long. CDR3 coding DNA: TGCGCCAGCAGCTTGGCCCTTACACCGAACACTGAAGCTTTCTTT. Amino acids: CASSLALTPNTEAFF.

This clone occurred once. CDR3 nucleotide sequence: TGTGCCAGCAGCGTAGAAGCGGGAGGGCCCATTGAGCAGTTCTTC. This codes for CASSVEAGGPIEQFF. This chain joins TRBV9 and TRBJ2-1, with 10 bases fitting TRBD2. After removal of 0 bases from V and 9 bases from J, the junction contained 6 bases not matched to a gene. The length of the CDR3 is 15 residues. Germline V gene lookup returns CDR1 SGDLS and CDR2 YYNGEE.

The chain recombines TRBV6-5 with TRBJ2-1; TRBD1 matches at 10 bases. The V segment lost 10 bases and the J segment 8 bases; nucleotides outside the gene matches: 11. Germline assignment: CDR1 MNHEY and CDR2 SVGAGI. CDR3 length: 14 amino acids. CDR3 residues: CATTTGTGEHEQFF. The CDR3 DNA follows: TGTGCCACCACTACCGGGACAGGGGAACATGAGCAGTTCTTC.

The genes are TRBV9 and TRBJ1-4; maybe TRBD1 (5 bases). Trimming took 1 base from V and 4 from J, leaving 11 bases between them. This CDR3 spans 15 amino acids. Germline CDR1 SGDLS, CDR2 YYNGEE. The CDR3 DNA is TGTGCCAGCAGCGTAATGGGCGGGGGTAATGAAAAACTGTTTTTT. This sequence encodes CASSVMGGGNEKLFF.

This chain joins TRBV9 and TRBJ2-7; D is possibly TRBD1 (5 bases). The CDR3 runs to 14 residues. The germline gives CDR1 SGDLS, CDR2 YYNGEE. The ends were cut back, 6 bases at V and 5 bases at J, with 18 bases in the middle. CDR3 amino acids: CASTLGLSRDEQYF. CDR3 coding DNA: TGTGCCAGCACCTTGGGGCTCTCTCGGGACGAGCAGTACTTC. Filled out from reference TRBV9 and TRBJ2-7, the complete variable domain reads DSGVTQTPKHLITATGQRVTLRCSPRSGDLSVYWYQQSLDQGLQFLIQYYNGEERAKGNILERFSAQQFPDLHSELNLSSLELGDSALYFCASTLGLSRDEQYFGPGTRLTVT.